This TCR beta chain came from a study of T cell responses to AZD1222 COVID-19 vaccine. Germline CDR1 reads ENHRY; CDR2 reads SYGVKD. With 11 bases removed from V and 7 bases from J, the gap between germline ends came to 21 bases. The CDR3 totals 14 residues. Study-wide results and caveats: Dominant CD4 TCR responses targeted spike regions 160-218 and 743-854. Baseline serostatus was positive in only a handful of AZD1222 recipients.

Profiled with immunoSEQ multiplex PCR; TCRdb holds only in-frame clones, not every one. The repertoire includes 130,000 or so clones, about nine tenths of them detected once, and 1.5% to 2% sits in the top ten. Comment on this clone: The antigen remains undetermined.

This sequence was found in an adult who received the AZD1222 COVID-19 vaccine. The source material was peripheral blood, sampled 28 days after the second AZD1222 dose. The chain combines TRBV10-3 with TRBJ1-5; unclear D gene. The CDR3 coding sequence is TGTGCCGCCGGATCGGCCATCACTGGGCAGCCCCAGCATTTT. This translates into CAAGSAITGQPQHF.